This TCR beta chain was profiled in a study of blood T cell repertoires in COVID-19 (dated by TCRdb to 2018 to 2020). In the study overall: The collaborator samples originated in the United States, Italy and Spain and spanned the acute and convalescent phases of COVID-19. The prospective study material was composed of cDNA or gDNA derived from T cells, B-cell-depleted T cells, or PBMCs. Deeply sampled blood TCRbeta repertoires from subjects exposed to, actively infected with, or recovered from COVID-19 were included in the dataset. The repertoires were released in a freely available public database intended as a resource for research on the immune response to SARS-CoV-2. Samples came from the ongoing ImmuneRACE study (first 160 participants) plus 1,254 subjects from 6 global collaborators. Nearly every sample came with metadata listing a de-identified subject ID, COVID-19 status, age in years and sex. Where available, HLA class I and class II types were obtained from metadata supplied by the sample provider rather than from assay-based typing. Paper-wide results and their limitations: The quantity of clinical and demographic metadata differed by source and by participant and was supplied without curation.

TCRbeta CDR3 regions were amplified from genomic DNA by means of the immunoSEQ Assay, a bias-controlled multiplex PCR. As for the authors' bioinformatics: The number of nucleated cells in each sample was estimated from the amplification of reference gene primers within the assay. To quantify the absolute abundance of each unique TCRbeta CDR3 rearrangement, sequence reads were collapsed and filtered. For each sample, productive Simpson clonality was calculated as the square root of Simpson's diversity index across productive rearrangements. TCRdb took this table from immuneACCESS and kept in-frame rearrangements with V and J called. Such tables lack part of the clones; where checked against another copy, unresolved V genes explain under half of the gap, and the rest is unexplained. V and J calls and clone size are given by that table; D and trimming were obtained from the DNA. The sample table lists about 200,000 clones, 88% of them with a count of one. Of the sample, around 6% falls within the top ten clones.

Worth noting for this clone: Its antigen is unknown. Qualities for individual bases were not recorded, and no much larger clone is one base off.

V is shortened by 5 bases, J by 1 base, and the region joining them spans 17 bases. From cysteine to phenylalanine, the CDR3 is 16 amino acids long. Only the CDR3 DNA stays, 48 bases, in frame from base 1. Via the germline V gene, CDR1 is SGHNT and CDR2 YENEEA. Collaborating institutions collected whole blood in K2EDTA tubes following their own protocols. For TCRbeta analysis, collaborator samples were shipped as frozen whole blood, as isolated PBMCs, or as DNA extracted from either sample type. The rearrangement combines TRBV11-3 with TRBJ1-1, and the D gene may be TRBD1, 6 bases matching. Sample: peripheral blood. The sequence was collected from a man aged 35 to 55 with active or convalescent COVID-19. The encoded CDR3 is CASSQRKTGTNTEAFF. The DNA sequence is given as TGTGCCAGCAGCCAACGTAAGACAGGAACGAACACTGAAGCTTTCTTT.